This T cell receptor (beta chain) was retrieved from a study of blood T cell repertoires in COVID-19. About the study: Samples of COVID-19 (acute and convalescent) were obtained from the United States, Italy and Spain. Sample material is recorded as cDNA or gDNA derived from T cells, B-cell-depleted T cells, or PBMCs.

V lost 1 base, J lost 2 bases, and 9 bases lay in between. The germline V gene has CDR1 LNHDA and CDR2 SQIVND (reference sequence). This CDR3 spans 15 amino acids. Study processing details: Quantification of nucleated cells was approximated via reference gene primer amplification. Measured with immunoSEQ multiplex PCR; TCRdb has only the in-frame clones, and not every one. V and J calls and clone size are copied from that table; D and trimming were computed from the DNA. The sample yields some 190,000 clones, approximately 86% seen once. This chain links TRBV19 with TRBJ1-5, with a tentative D call TRBD1 (5 bases). The sequence derives from a young man with acute or convalescent COVID-19. Sequencing was carried out using peripheral blood. The CDR3 DNA follows: TGTGCCAGTAGTATAGGTCAGGGCGGCAATCAGCCCCAGCATTTT. As protein: CASSIGQGGNQPQHF.